This T cell receptor (beta chain) is from a study of chemoradiotherapy in HPV16-positive cancers. Points on this clone: Its antigen is still unknown.

Using immunoSEQ multiplex PCR, the repertoire was profiled, and TCRdb retains in-frame clones only, with some absent. The table records about 66,000 clones, more than 70% of them present only once. V lost 6 bases to trimming and J lost 9 bases, with 21 bases between them. The germline CDR1 and CDR2 sequences are MNHEY and SVGAGI. The CDR3 is 15 amino acids. Overall study findings and caveats: For HPV16-positive patients, expanding HPV-responsive T cells associated with longer recurrence-free survival.

The sample was blood, taken from a patient who underwent chemoradiotherapy. The V gene is TRBV6-5, the J gene TRBJ2-1; a weak D match, TRBD2 (7 bases). The TCR comes from a human donor with HPV-associated anogenital cancer. The chain's CDR3 is CASRVRGGLGGEQFF. The CDR3, as DNA: TGTGCCAGCAGGGTTAGGGGGGGCTTGGGAGGTGAGCAGTTCTTC.